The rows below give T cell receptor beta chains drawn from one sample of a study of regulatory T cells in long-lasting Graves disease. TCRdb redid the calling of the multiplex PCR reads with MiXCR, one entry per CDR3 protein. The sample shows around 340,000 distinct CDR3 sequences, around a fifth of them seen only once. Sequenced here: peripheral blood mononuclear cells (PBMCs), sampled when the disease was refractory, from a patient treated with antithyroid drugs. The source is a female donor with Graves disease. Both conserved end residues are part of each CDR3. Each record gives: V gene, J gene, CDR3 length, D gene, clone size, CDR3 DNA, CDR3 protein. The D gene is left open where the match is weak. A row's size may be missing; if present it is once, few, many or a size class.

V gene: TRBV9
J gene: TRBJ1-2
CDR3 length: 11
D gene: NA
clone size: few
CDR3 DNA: TGTGCCAGCAGCTTCTTCCCTGGCTACACCTTC
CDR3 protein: CASSFFPGYTF

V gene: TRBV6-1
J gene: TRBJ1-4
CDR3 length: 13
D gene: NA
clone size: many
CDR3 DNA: TGTGCCAGCACCTTTTCGGAAAATGAAAAACTGTTTTTT
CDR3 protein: CASTFSENEKLFF

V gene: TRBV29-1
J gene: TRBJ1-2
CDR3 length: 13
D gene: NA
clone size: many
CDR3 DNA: TGCAGCGTTGTACAGGGTACCGGTTATGGCTACACCTTC
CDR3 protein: CSVVQGTGYGYTF

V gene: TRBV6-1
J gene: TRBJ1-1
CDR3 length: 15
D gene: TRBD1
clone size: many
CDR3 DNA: TGTGCCAGCAGACCTCGACAGGGGAAGGGAACTGAAGCTTTCTTT
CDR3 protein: CASRPRQGKGTEAFF

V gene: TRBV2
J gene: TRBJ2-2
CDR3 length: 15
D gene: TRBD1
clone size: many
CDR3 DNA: TGTGCCAGCAGTGTCGGACAGGTCGACACCGGGGAGCTGTTTTTT
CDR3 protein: CASSVGQVDTGELFF

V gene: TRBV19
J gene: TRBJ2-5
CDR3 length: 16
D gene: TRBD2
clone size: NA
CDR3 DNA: TGTGCCAGTAGTACATGGACTAGCGGGCCTCCAGAGACCCAGTACTTC
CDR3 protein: CASSTWTSGPPETQYF

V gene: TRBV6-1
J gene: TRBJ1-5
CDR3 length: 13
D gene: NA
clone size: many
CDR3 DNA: TGTGCCAGCAGCGGACAGCAGAATCAGCCCCAGCATTTT
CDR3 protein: CASSGQQNQPQHF

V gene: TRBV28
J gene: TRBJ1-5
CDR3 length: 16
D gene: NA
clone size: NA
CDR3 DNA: TGTGCCAGCAGTTTCCCGGACGGGGGACAACAGCAGCCCCAGCATTTT
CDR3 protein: CASSFPDGGQQQPQHF

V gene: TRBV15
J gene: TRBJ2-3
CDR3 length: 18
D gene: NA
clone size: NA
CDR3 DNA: TGTGCCACCAGCGGACTATCCCCCTTGGACAGCCTCACAGATACGCAGTATTTT
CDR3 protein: CATSGLSPLDSLTDTQYF

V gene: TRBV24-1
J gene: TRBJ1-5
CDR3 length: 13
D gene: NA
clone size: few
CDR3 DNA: TGTGCCACCAGGAGCAGGGACAATCAGCCCCAGCATTTT
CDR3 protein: CATRSRDNQPQHF

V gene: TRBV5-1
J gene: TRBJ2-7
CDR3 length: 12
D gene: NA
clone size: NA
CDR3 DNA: TGCGCCAGCAGCTTAAATACCTACGAGCAGTACTTC
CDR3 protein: CASSLNTYEQYF

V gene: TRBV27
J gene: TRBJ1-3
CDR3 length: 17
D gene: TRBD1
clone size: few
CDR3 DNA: TGTGCCAGCAGTTTATTCGGGACAGGGAACTCTGGAAACACCATATATTTT
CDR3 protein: CASSLFGTGNSGNTIYF

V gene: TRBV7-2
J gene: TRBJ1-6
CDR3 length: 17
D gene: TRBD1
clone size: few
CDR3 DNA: TGTGCCAGCAGCTTAGCAGGGGGCCCCTCCTATAATTCACCCCTCCACTTT
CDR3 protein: CASSLAGGPSYNSPLHF

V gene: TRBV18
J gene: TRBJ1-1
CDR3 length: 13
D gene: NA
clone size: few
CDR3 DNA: TGTGCCAGCTCACCACACTTAAGCACTGAAGCTTTCTTT
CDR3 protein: CASSPHLSTEAFF

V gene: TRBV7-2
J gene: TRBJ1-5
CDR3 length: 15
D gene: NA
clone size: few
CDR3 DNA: TGTGCCAGCAGCTTATCTTTCCTTAGCAATCAGCCCCAGCATTTT
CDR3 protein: CASSLSFLSNQPQHF

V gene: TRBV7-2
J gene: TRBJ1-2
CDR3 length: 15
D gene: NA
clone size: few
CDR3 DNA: TGTGCCAGCAGCTTAGGTGTTCGTCAGAGCTATGGCTACACCTTC
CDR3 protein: CASSLGVRQSYGYTF

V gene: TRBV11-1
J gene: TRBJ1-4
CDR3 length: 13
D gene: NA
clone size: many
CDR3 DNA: TGTGCCAGCAGCCAGGACATCTATGAAAAACTGTTTTTT
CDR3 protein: CASSQDIYEKLFF

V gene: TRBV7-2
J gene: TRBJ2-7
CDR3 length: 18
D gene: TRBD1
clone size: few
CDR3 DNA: TGTGCCAGCAGCTTAGTGTTAAGTGGGACAGGGGTATCCTACGAGCAGTACTTC
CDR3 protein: CASSLVLSGTGVSYEQYF

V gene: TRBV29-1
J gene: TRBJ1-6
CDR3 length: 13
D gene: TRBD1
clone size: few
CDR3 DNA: TGCAGCGCTGGGACAGGGCCAACTTCACCCCTCCACTTT
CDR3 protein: CSAGTGPTSPLHF

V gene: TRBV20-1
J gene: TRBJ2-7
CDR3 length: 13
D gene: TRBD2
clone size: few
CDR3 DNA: TGCAGTGCTACGGGACTAGCCCGCTACGAGCAGTACTTC
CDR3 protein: CSATGLARYEQYF

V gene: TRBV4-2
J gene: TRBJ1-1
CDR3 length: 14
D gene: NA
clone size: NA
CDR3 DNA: TGTGCCAGCAGTTTCGGCAAGGGTAGCACTGAAGCTTTCTTT
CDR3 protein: CASSFGKGSTEAFF

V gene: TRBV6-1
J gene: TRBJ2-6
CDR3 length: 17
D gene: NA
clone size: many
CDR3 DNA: TGTGCCAGCAGTGCCCCGGCGCAAGGCTCTGGGGCCAACGTCCTGACTTTC
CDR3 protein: CASSAPAQGSGANVLTF

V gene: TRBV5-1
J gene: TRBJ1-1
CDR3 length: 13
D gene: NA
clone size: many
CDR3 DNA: TGCGCCAGCAGCTCTAAAACAAACACTGAAGCTTTCTTT
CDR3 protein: CASSSKTNTEAFF

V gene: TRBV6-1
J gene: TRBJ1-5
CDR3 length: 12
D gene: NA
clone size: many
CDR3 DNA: TGTGCCAGCAGTCATCGGAGCCAGCCCCAGCATTTT
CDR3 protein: CASSHRSQPQHF

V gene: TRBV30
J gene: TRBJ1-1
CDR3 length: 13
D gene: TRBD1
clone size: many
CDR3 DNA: TGTGCCTGGATCAGGGGGATGAACACTGAAGCTTTCTTT
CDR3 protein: CAWIRGMNTEAFF

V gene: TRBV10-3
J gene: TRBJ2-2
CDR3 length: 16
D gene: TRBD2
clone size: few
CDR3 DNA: TGTGCCATCAATGATCAAGGACTAGCGGGAACCGGGGAGCTGTTTTTT
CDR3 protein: CAINDQGLAGTGELFF

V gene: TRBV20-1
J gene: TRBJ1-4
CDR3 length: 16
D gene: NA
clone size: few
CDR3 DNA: TGCAGTGCTAGAGATCTTGAAGGAGCAACTAATGAAAAACTGTTTTTT
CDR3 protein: CSARDLEGATNEKLFF

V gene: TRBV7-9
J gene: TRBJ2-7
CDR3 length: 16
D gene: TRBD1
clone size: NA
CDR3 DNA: TGTGCCAGCAGCGAAGCCCTGGGACAGAGATCCTACGAGCAGTACTTC
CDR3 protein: CASSEALGQRSYEQYF

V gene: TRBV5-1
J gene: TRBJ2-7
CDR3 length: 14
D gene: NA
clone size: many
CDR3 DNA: TGCGCCAGCAGCTTTGAGGGGGACAACTACGAGCAGTACTTC
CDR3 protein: CASSFEGDNYEQYF

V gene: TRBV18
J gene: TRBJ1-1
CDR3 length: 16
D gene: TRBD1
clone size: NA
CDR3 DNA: TGTGCCAGCTCGGAGAGGGACAGGGGGAGGTACACTGAAGCTTTCTTT
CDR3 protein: CASSERDRGRYTEAFF

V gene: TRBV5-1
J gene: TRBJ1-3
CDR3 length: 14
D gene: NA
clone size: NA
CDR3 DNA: TGCGCCAGCAGCTTGGAGGGGCCACCAAACACCATATATTTT
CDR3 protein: CASSLEGPPNTIYF

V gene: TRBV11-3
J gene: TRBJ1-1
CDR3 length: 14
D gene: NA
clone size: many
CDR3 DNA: TGTGCCAGCAGCTTAGGTACTATGAACACTGAAGCTTTCTTT
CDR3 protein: CASSLGTMNTEAFF

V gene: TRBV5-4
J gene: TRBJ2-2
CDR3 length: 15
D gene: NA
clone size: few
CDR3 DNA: TGTGCCAGCAGCTCCCCCAATCAGCCCACCGGGGAGCTGTTTTTT
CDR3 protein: CASSSPNQPTGELFF

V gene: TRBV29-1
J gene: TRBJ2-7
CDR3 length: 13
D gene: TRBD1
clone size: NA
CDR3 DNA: TGCAGCGTGACCGGGACAGTAGTTTACGAGCAGTACTTC
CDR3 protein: CSVTGTVVYEQYF

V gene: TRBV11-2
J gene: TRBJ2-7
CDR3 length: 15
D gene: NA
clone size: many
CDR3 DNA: TGTGCCAGCAGCGCCGGGACTCAATCTTTCTACGAGCAGTACTTC
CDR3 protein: CASSAGTQSFYEQYF

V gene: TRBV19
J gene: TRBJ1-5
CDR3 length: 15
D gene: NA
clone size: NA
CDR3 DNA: TGTGCCAGTAGTTTCGTCAGGGTAAGCAATCAGCCCCAGCATTTT
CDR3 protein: CASSFVRVSNQPQHF

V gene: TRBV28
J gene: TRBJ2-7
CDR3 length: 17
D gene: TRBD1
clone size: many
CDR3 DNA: TGTGCCAGCAGTTTAATAGCCCCAACAGGGGGTTCCTACGAGCAGTACTTC
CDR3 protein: CASSLIAPTGGSYEQYF

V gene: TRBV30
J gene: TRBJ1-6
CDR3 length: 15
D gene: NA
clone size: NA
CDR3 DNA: TGTGCCTGGAGTGTACGGGGGCCCCCAAATTCACCCCTCCACTTT
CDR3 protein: CAWSVRGPPNSPLHF

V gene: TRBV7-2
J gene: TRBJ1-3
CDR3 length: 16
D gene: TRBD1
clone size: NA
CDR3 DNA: TGTGCCAGCAGCTTACGACAGGGCGGCTCTGGAAACACCATATATTTT
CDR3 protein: CASSLRQGGSGNTIYF

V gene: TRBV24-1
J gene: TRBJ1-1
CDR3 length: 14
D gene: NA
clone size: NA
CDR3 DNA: TGTGCCACCAGTGATTCGGGCGGTGACACTGAAGCTTTCTTT
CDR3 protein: CATSDSGGDTEAFF

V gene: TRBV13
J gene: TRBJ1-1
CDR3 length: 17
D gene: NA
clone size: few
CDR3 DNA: TGTGCCAGCAGCTTGGGGCGGGGAGGCCTCTGGAACACTGAAGCTTTCTTT
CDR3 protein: CASSLGRGGLWNTEAFF

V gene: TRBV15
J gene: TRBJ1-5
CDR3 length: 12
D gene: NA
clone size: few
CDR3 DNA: TGTGCCACCAGCGGGGGGTTTCAGCCCCAGCATTTT
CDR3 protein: CATSGGFQPQHF

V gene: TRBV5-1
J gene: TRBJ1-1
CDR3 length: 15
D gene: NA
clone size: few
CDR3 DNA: TGCGCCAGCAGCGCTACAGGTCCCATGAACACTGAAGCTTTCTTT
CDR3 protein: CASSATGPMNTEAFF

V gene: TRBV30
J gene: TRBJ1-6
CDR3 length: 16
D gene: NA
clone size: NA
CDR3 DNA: TGTGCCTGGAGCGATATCAGGGGAAGGGGGAATTCACCCCTCCACTTT
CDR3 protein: CAWSDIRGRGNSPLHF

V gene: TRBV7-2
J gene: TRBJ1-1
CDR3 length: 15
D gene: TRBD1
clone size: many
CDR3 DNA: TGTGCCAGCAGCTTAGCGGACAGGCGGAACACTGAAGCTTTCTTT
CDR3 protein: CASSLADRRNTEAFF